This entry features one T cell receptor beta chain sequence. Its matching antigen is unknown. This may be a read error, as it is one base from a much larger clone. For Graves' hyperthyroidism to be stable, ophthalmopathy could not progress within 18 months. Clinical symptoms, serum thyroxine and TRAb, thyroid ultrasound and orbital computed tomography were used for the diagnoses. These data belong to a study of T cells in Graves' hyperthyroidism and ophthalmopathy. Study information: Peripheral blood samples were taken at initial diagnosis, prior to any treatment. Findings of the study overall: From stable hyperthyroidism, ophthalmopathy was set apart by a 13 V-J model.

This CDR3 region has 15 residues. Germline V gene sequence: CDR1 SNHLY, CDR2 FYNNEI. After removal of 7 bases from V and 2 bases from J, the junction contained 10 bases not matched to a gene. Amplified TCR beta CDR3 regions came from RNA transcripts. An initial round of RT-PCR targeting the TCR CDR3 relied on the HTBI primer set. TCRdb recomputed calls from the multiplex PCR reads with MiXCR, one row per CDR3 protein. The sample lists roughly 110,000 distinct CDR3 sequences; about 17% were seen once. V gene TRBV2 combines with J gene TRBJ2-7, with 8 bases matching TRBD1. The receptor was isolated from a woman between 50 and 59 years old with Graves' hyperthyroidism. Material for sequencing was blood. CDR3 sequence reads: CASTRRQGPPYEQYF. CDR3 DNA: TGTGCCAGCACCCGAAGACAGGGGCCCCCCTACGAGCAGTACTTC.